The rows below give T cell receptor beta chains drawn from one sample of a study of naive and memory T cell subsets. TCRdb passed the UMI-ligation and nested PCR reads through MiXCR, listing each CDR3 protein once. The data hold about 30,000 distinct CDR3 sequences, with under 8.5% observed a single time. The source was skin, collected from a tuberculin skin test site. The receptor source for this set is an adult in good health. The CDR3 runs from the conserved cysteine through the conserved F or W. The size of a clone is reported for some rows only, either as once, few or many, or as a class for expanded clones.

clone_size v_call cdr3_length cdr3_aa
many TRBV20-1 11 CSATTSNTQYF
many TRBV20-1 13 CSVGRRGNTEAFF
few TRBV4-1 16 CASSQGGVLAKNIQYF
many TRBV3-1 16 CASSPRGGLSTDTQYF
few TRBV11-2 15 CASSLGQGRSYEQYF
many TRBV19 15 CASSPDRFGEETQYF
few TRBV7-6 12 CASRTSRSEAFF
many TRBV7-9 14 CASSSLVNTGELFF
few TRBV4-2 16 CASSQARTAFTGELFF
many TRBV12-3/TRBV12-4 13 CASSSQGDSPLHF
- TRBV2 16 CATGTSGDHGQETQYF
- TRBV10-3 13 CAISDRADYGYTF
many TRBV29-1 13 CSVVGGVTDTQYF
many TRBV12-3/TRBV12-4 15 CASRRAGVDTGELFF
many TRBV4-2 16 CASSQDSASALDEQYF
- TRBV6-5 15 CASSYRSSYNSPLHF
many TRBV2 12 CASRPYQETQYF
- TRBV4-1 15 CASSQFPGSTDTQYF
many TRBV6-1 15 CASSEAMGSSYEQYF
few TRBV6-1 15 CASSDVRISNQPQHF
- TRBV2 14 CASSEKGRNQPQHF
- TRBV19 14 CASSTWTGNQPQHF
many TRBV27 14 CASSWRGAGYGYTF
few TRBV5-6 12 CASSLLSVEAFF
many TRBV24-1 15 CATSPTGKGYNEQFF
few TRBV6-2/TRBV6-3 15 CASSYSGLCTDTQYF
many TRBV7-9 15 CASSQGQGATYEQYF
many TRBV6-1 15 CASSESGTSGATQYF
many TRBV11-2 14 CASSPGGSPLGYTF
few TRBV11-2 13 CASSLGPINEQFF
many TRBV10-1 17 CASRNWGGQGGNSPLHF